Each of the 9 T cell receptor beta chains below was sequenced from the same sample in a study of T cell changes during pregnancy in multiple sclerosis. TCRdb keeps only in-frame clones here, not all; method: immunoSEQ multiplex PCR. The sample has 75,000 to 95,000 clones, roughly 92% seen once. The sample was peripheral blood, taken after pregnancy. The receptors derive from a female donor with multiple sclerosis, enrolled in a pregnancy study.

The J gene is TRBJ2-4, the V gene TRBV7-2; 8 bases are a match to TRBD2. CDR3 size: 16 residues. CDR1 is SGHTA and CDR2 is FQGNSA in the germline V gene. The trim removed 5 bases at V and 0 bases at J, leaving 6 bases unmatched. CDR3 coding DNA: TGTGCCAGCAGCATCGGGGGGGGGCTAGCCAAAAACATTCAGTACTTC. It is translated as CASSIGGGLAKNIQYF.

J is TRBJ2-3 and V is TRBV19; 8 bases fit TRBD1. Per the germline V gene, CDR1 is LNHDA and CDR2 is SQIVND (reference sequence). V dropped 8 bases and J dropped 1; count of bases not matched to a gene: 5. There are 14 residues in the CDR3. The CDR3 sequence is CASDRGLGTDTQYF. Written as DNA, the CDR3 is TGTGCCAGTGACAGGGGCCTAGGCACAGATACGCAGTATTTT.

The rearrangement uses TRBV2 and TRBJ2-7; tentative D call: TRBD2 (5 bases). This CDR3 has 15 amino acids. Germline CDR1 and CDR2: SNHLY and FYNNEI. Between the trimmed V and J ends, which lost 5 bases and 0 bases, there was a span of 14 bases. The DNA for the CDR3 is TGTGCCAGCAGTCAGGACTCCCCGAGCTCCTACGAGCAGTACTTC. It codes for CASSQDSPSSYEQYF.

This rearrangement joins TRBV7-2 to TRBJ1-2, with D possibly TRBD1 on 6 matching bases. Trimming left V 2 bases short and J 3 bases short, with 16 bases between. Per the germline V gene, CDR1 is SGHTA and CDR2 is FQGNSA. The CDR3 is 16 residues long. The DNA of the CDR3 is TGTGCCAGCAGCTTAAGGGGGACAACAAGCCACTATGGCTACACCTTC. Its translation is CASSLRGTTSHYGYTF.

CDR3 nucleotides: TGTGCCAGCAGTTACGAGGGGAGGCCCTACAATGAGCAGTTCTTC. Translated: CASSYEGRPYNEQFF. This chain uses TRBV6-5 with TRBJ2-1; possibly TRBD2 for D (6 bases). CDR1 is MNHEY and CDR2 is SVGAGI in the germline V gene. The CDR3 has 15 residues. With 2 bases removed from V and 2 bases from J, the gap between germline ends came to 10 bases.

The chain has TRBV6-5 and TRBJ1-1; no clear D. Per the germline V gene, CDR1 is MNHEY and CDR2 is SVGAGI. This CDR3 spans 14 amino acids. V lost 6 bases and J lost 9, with 20 bases in between. The CDR3 DNA sequence: TGTGCCAGCAGCTCACCAACCTGGAGTCGCCAAGCTTTCTTT. Amino acids: CASSSPTWSRQAFF.

CDR3 coding DNA: TGTGCCAGCAGCACAGGGGCCGACAGTGAAGCTTTCTTT. This encodes CASSTGADSEAFF. The chain links TRBV11-2 to TRBJ1-1; 7 positions agree with TRBD1. With 5 bases clipped from V and 7 bases from J, the junction kept 7 bases outside the gene matches. Looked up from germline, CDR1 is SGHAT and CDR2 is FQNNGV. The CDR3 is made up of 13 amino acids.

The chain is built from TRBV2 and TRBJ2-7; TRBD2 might be the D (6 bases). The CDR3 covers 14 residues. Germline V gene data show CDR1 as SNHLY and CDR2 as FYNNEI. The V end lost 1 base, the J end lost 4 bases, and 11 bases lay between the germline ends. The CDR3 loop is CASSEGGNGYEQYF. The CDR3 DNA sequence: TGTGCCAGCAGTGAAGGCGGGAATGGGTACGAGCAGTACTTC.

The CDR3 bases are TGTGCCAGCTCACCACCGACAGGGGGCTTGGACGAGCAGTACTTC. Translating it yields CASSPPTGGLDEQYF. This chain connects TRBV18 to TRBJ2-7, with 10 bases matching TRBD1. Trimming removed 0 bases from V and 5 bases from J; junction bases left unmatched: 4. This CDR3 spans 15 amino acids. The germline V gene encodes CDR1 KGHSH and CDR2 LQKENI.